These 27 T cell receptor beta chains share one sample of origin, sequenced in a study of blood T cell repertoires in COVID-19. Measured with immunoSEQ multiplex PCR; TCRdb has only the in-frame clones, and not every one. Counted here are about 77,000 clones, over 85% occurring once; the ten biggest clones make up about a sixth. The sample consisted of peripheral blood. The receptors were sampled from a woman older than 75 with active or convalescent COVID-19.

The chain is built from TRBV12-3 or TRBV12-4 and TRBJ2-7; tentatively, D is TRBD1 (5 bases). Trimming took 5 bases from V and 6 from J, leaving 11 bases between them. This CDR3 contains 12 residues. CDR3 region: CASSPRVGEQYF. The DNA for the CDR3 is TGTGCCAGCAGTCCCAGGGTAGGCGAGCAGTACTTC.

The V call is TRBV30, the J call TRBJ2-1; 13 nucleotides align to TRBD2. V gave up 2 bases and J gave up 6 bases; unmatched junction bases: 4. The CDR3 is made up of 15 amino acids. Germline V gene data show CDR1 as GTSNPN and CDR2 as SVGIG (reference sequence). The CDR3 sequence: CAWSPTSGGANEQFF. In DNA form, the CDR3 reads TGTGCCTGGAGTCCTACTAGCGGGGGGGCCAATGAGCAGTTCTTC.

The chain is built from TRBV19 and TRBJ1-3, with D unclear. This CDR3 has 12 residues. Germline CDR1 reads LNHDA; CDR2 reads SQIVND (reference sequence). The V gene lost 7 bases and the J gene lost 0 bases, with 4 bases spanning the gap. In nucleotides, the CDR3 is TGTGCCAGTACTAGCTCTGGAAACACCATATATTTT. The encoded protein is CASTSSGNTIYF.

The CDR3 coding sequence is TGTGCCAGCAGTTTGTCCGGGTCCCAGTTCTTC. Translating it yields CASSLSGSQFF. The chain recombines TRBV28 with TRBJ2-1, with D uncertain. The V gene's germline CDR1 is MDHEN and CDR2 SYDVKM. With 3 bases removed from V and 13 bases from J, the gap between germline ends came to 10 bases. The CDR3 covers 11 residues.

The V gene is TRBV5-8, the J gene TRBJ2-3; perhaps TRBD2 as D (5 bases). The germline CDR1 and CDR2 sequences are SGHTS and YDEGEE. V lost 3 bases to trimming and J lost 5 bases, with 16 bases between them. This CDR3 is built from 15 residues. CDR3 sequence: CASSWRTAEGDTQYF. The CDR3 DNA reads TGTGCCAGCAGCTGGAGGACTGCCGAAGGAGATACGCAGTATTTT.

This clone was counted a single time. The chain links TRBV6-5 to TRBJ2-1; 9 nucleotides line up with TRBD2. CDR3 length equals 13 residues. With V trimmed by 2 bases and J by 12 bases, 5 bases remained unmatched. Germline CDR1 and CDR2: MNHEY and SVGAGI. CDR3 coding DNA: TGTGCCAGCAGTTACCCGCGGGGGGGACCGCAGTTCTTC. Residues: CASSYPRGGPQFF.

V usage is TRBV2 and J usage is TRBJ1-2, with a weak D call TRBD1 (5 bases). Trimming took off 6 bases at V and 4 bases at J, with 9 bases between the two ends. Germline assignment: CDR1 SNHLY and CDR2 FYNNEI. This CDR3 is built from 12 residues. The CDR3 DNA follows: TGTGCCAGCAGGGAGGGGTCCTATGGCTACACCTTC. It yields the protein CASREGSYGYTF. Using reference TRBV2 and TRBJ1-2 for the parts outside the CDR3, the full variable domain is EPEVTQTPSHQVTQMGQEVILRCVPISNHLYFYWYRQILGQKVEFLVSFYNNEISEKSEIFDDQFSVERPDGSNFTLKIRSTKLEDSAMYFCASREGSYGYTFGSGTRLTVV.

This chain links TRBV24-1 with TRBJ1-2, with TRBD1 matching 9 bases. CDR3 length equals 13 residues. The V and J ends lost 3 bases and 8 bases, in that order; junction bases with no gene match: 3. CDR1 and CDR2 (germline): KGHDR, SFDVKD. CDR3 residues: CATSDRDREGYTF. In nucleotides, the CDR3 is TGTGCCACCAGTGATCGGGACAGGGAAGGCTACACCTTC.

The J gene is TRBJ2-2, the V gene TRBV7-2, with 10 bases lining up with TRBD1. This CDR3 is built from 14 residues. The ends lost 8 bases at V and 4 bases at J; junction bases unmatched: 4. Per germline, CDR1 SGHTA and CDR2 FQGNSA. The chain's CDR3 is CASRRDRGTGELFF. CDR3 nucleotides: TGTGCCAGCCGCCGGGACAGGGGCACCGGGGAGCTGTTTTTT.

This clone has only a few counts. CDR3 protein: CASSLKSSYNSPLHF. The CDR3 DNA reads as TGTGCCAGCAGCTTGAAGAGCTCCTATAATTCACCCCTCCACTTT. This chain connects TRBV5-4 to TRBJ1-6; D is unresolved. Germline assignment: CDR1 SGHNT and CDR2 YYREEE (reference sequence). This CDR3 region has 15 residues. V lost 1 base to trimming and J lost 0 bases, with 5 bases between them.

DNA of the CDR3: TGCGCCAGCAGCCACCCTGCCAGGGGGATAATTGAGCAGTACTTC. This encodes CASSHPARGIIEQYF. The V gene is TRBV4-1, the J gene TRBJ2-7, with 7 bases that match TRBD1. Trimming at V came to 3 bases and at J to 7 bases, leaving 12 bases not matched to a gene. The germline V gene has CDR1 MGHRA and CDR2 YSYEKL. The CDR3 is 15 amino acids.

J is TRBJ1-2 and V is TRBV29-1; 10 positions agree with TRBD1. The V segment lost 5 bases and the J segment 6 bases; nucleotides outside the gene matches: 6. The germline CDR1 and CDR2 sequences are SQVTM and ANQGSEA. The length of the CDR3 is 13 residues. The CDR3 nucleotides are TGCAGCGTTCGGGACAGGGGCTTCAATGGCTACACCTTC. This gives the protein CSVRDRGFNGYTF.

The V call is TRBV9, the J call TRBJ1-5; D gene uncertain. Trimming stripped 2 bases from V and 2 bases from J, with 8 bases between. Germline CDR1 is SGDLS and CDR2 is YYNGEE. The CDR3 runs 14 residues. The CDR3 reads CASSVGAGNQPQHF. CDR3 coding DNA: TGTGCCAGCAGCGTGGGAGCCGGCAATCAGCCCCAGCATTTT. Combining the CDR3 with reference TRBV9 and TRBJ1-5 gives the whole variable domain DSGVTQTPKHLITATGQRVTLRCSPRSGDLSVYWYQQSLDQGLQFLIQYYNGEERAKGNILERFSAQQFPDLHSELNLSSLELGDSALYFCASSVGAGNQPQHFGDGTRLSIL.

This clone was recorded only once. The chain links TRBV11-2 to TRBJ2-5; TRBD2 agrees at 13 bases. This CDR3 region has 17 residues. Germline V lookup: CDR1 SGHAT, CDR2 FQNNGV. V shed 5 bases, J shed 1 base, and the junction held 7 bases outside the gene matches. The chain's CDR3 is CASSSGLAGVVQETQYF. CDR3 coding DNA: TGTGCCAGCAGCAGTGGACTAGCGGGGGTGGTCCAAGAGACCCAGTACTTC.

The gene calls are TRBV28 and TRBJ2-7; the D gene is possibly TRBD1 (7 bases). Germline CDR1 reads MDHEN; CDR2 reads SYDVKM. The CDR3 length is 13 residues. Trimming left V 6 bases short and J 5 bases short, with 14 bases between. Written as DNA, the CDR3 is TGTGCCAGCAGCCCAGGGGGGAGCCACGAGCAGTACTTC. It encodes CASSPGGSHEQYF.

This clone was seen just once. V usage is TRBV19 and J usage is TRBJ2-1; the match to TRBD2 covers 8 bases. The germline V gene encodes CDR1 LNHDA and CDR2 SQIVND (reference sequence). The V segment lost 7 bases and the J segment 6 bases; nucleotides outside the gene matches: 11. The CDR3 totals 15 residues. The CDR3 sequence: CASIVGTRGSNEQFF. DNA of the CDR3: TGTGCCAGTATTGTAGGGACTAGGGGTTCCAATGAGCAGTTCTTC.

This clone was counted a single time. The chain couples TRBV30 to TRBJ2-5; 7 bases map to TRBD2. Germline lookup yields CDR1 GTSNPN and CDR2 SVGIG (reference sequence). CDR3 length equals 14 residues. The V and J ends lost 0 bases and 3 bases, in that order; junction bases with no gene match: 4. This CDR3 is CAWSVILAKETQYF. The CDR3, as DNA: TGTGCCTGGAGTGTGATACTAGCGAAAGAGACCCAGTACTTC.

This sequence joins TRBV15 and TRBJ2-1; TRBD1 might be the D (7 bases). The germline gives CDR1 LNHNV, CDR2 YYDKDF (reference sequence). The V end was cut by 1 base, the J end by 8 bases, with 15 bases between. This CDR3 has 15 amino acids. The CDR3 spells CATSRGLEGADEQFF. The CDR3 DNA reads as TGTGCCACCAGCAGAGGATTGGAGGGGGCGGATGAGCAGTTCTTC.

A few counts support this clone. This rearrangement joins TRBV30 to TRBJ1-1; D gene ambiguous. Trimming left V 0 bases short and J 5 bases short, with 10 bases between. Germline V gives CDR1 GTSNPN, CDR2 SVGIG (reference sequence). This CDR3 is built from 13 residues. CDR3 amino acids: CAWSVTGRTEAFF. DNA for the CDR3: TGTGCCTGGAGTGTAACGGGGAGGACTGAAGCTTTCTTT.

The chain uses TRBV5-1 and TRBJ1-4, with TRBD1 matching over 10 bases. This CDR3 has 15 amino acids. The V gene end was trimmed by 1 base and the J gene end by 11 bases; junction bases not matched to a gene: 8. The germline gives CDR1 SGHRS, CDR2 YFSETQ. The CDR3 sequence is CASSLSGTGEGKLFF. The CDR3 DNA reads as TGCGCCAGCAGCTTGTCCGGGACAGGGGAGGGGAAACTGTTTTTT.

This clone is a singleton in its sample. The chain has TRBV2 and TRBJ2-1; 12 nucleotides agree with TRBD2. V lost 6 bases and J lost 7; bases outside the gene matches: 7. This CDR3 is built from 15 residues. Germline CDR1 is SNHLY and CDR2 is FYNNEI. CDR3 in amino acids: CASSRRLAGANEQFF. Written as DNA, the CDR3 is TGTGCCAGCAGCCGCCGACTAGCGGGGGCTAATGAGCAGTTCTTC.

The chain joins TRBV30 to TRBJ2-1; D remains unclear. There are 14 residues in the CDR3. The germline CDR1 and CDR2 sequences are GTSNPN and SVGIG (reference sequence). The V end lost 7 bases, the J end lost 2 bases, and 15 bases lay between the germline ends. CDR3 protein: CASTELLAYNEQFF. The CDR3 coding sequence is TGTGCCTCCACGGAGCTATTGGCCTACAATGAGCAGTTCTTC.

This rearrangement joins TRBV5-4 to TRBJ2-3, with D maybe TRBD1 (5 bases). Between the trimmed V and J ends, which lost 4 bases and 6 bases, there was a span of 12 bases. Looked up from germline, CDR1 is SGHNT and CDR2 is YYREEE (reference sequence). The CDR3 runs 13 residues. CDR3 nucleotide sequence: TGTGCCAGCAGCACCAGGGCGCGGGATACGCAGTATTTT. Translating it yields CASSTRARDTQYF.

The chain couples TRBV7-8 to TRBJ2-2, with 7 bases fitting TRBD1. V lost 2 bases to trimming and J lost 6 bases; unmatched junction nucleotides: 6. This CDR3 comprises 15 residues. The germline gives CDR1 SGHVS, CDR2 FQNEAQ. The CDR3 is CASSLRDSYAGELFF. The CDR3 DNA sequence: TGTGCCAGCAGCTTACGGGACAGTTACGCCGGGGAGCTGTTTTTT.

This clone was counted only a few times. V usage is TRBV19 and J usage is TRBJ1-2, with D hard to call. With 3 bases removed from V and 2 bases from J, the gap between germline ends came to 7 bases. Germline CDR1 LNHDA, CDR2 SQIVND (reference sequence). The CDR3 is 13 amino acids. The CDR3 sequence: CASSIGINYGYTF. The CDR3 DNA is TGTGCCAGTAGTATTGGCATCAACTATGGCTACACCTTC.

The V gene is TRBV6-2 or TRBV6-3, the J gene TRBJ2-1; weak D call: TRBD2 (6 bases). Germline values: CDR1 MNHEY, CDR2 SVGEGT. CDR3 length: 13 amino acids. V lost 0 bases and J lost 8, with 8 bases in between. CDR3 protein: CASSYSGGHEQFF. CDR3 DNA sequence: TGTGCCAGCAGTTACTCAGGAGGGCATGAGCAGTTCTTC.

DNA of the CDR3: TGTGCCAGCAGCCCAGGTGGGACAGCTAGCAATCAGCCCCAGCATTTT. Translating it yields CASSPGGTASNQPQHF. This chain joins TRBV28 and TRBJ1-5; 7 bases agree with TRBD1. Germline loops: CDR1 MDHEN, CDR2 SYDVKM. V shed 6 bases, J shed 0 bases, and the junction held 8 bases outside the gene matches. The CDR3 consists of 16 residues.